These 10 T cell receptor beta chains came from one sample sequenced in a study of beta chain features in type 1 diabetes. These receptors' antigens are unknown. Whole-study results and caveats: Type 1 diabetes patients showed a moderate but significant shortening of TCRB CDR3s in all four CD4+ subsets.

What was sequenced were expressed TCRB transcripts, since all of the isolated RNA had been reverse transcribed. The assay was immunoSEQ multiplex PCR, and TCRdb's table has in-frame clones only and misses some. The data hold 300,000 to 350,000 clones, with approximately 13% observed a single time. Sequencing was done on a sample of naive CD4+ T cells from blood. The receptors shown here come from a woman aged 18 to 35 with type 1 diabetes.

This chain connects TRBV18 to TRBJ1-2; 10 positions agree with TRBD1. There are 16 residues in the CDR3. Trimming took 0 bases from V and 6 from J; bases not matched to a gene: 7. Germline assignment: CDR1 KGHSH and CDR2 LQKENI. CDR3 amino acids: CASSPPGGQGVNGYTF. In DNA form, the CDR3 reads TGTGCCAGCTCACCACCCGGCGGACAGGGGGTGAATGGCTACACCTTC.

The rearrangement links TRBV10-3 to TRBJ2-1; D might be TRBD2 (7 bases). CDR3 length: 16 amino acids. Germline V gives CDR1 ENHRY, CDR2 SYGVKD. V shed 3 bases and J shed 4 bases, with 16 bases lying between them. The CDR3 DNA is TGTGCCATCAGTGAAGGAGGAGCGGGACAATACAATGAGCAGTTCTTC. This encodes CAISEGGAGQYNEQFF.

This clone came up a few times. This chain connects TRBV30 to TRBJ2-1, with a weak D call TRBD2 (5 bases). Per germline, CDR1 GTSNPN and CDR2 SVGIG (reference sequence). The CDR3 consists of 13 residues. The V and J ends lost 3 bases and 6 bases respectively, with 12 bases between them. In DNA form, the CDR3 reads TGTGCCTGGAGCGTCGACTATTTCAATGAGCAGTTCTTC. Its protein is CAWSVDYFNEQFF. The complete variable domain, with remaining parts taken from reference TRBV30 and TRBJ2-1, reads SQTIHQWPATLVQPVGSPLSLECTVEGTSNPNLYWYRQAAGRGLQLLFYSVGIGQISSEVPQNLSASRPQDRQFILSSKKLLLSDSGFYLCAWSVDYFNEQFFGPGTRLTVL.

The chain joins TRBV9 to TRBJ2-7; D is unclear. CDR3 length equals 14 residues. The V and J ends lost 0 bases and 0 bases respectively, with 7 bases between them. From germline, CDR1 is SGDLS and CDR2 YYNGEE. The CDR3 is CASSVGPVSYEQYF. The CDR3 coding sequence is TGTGCCAGCAGCGTAGGTCCAGTCTCCTACGAGCAGTACTTC.

This clone was picked up a small number of times. The V gene is TRBV18, the J gene TRBJ2-1, with D maybe TRBD1 (6 bases). Trimming removed 2 bases from V and 4 bases from J, with 12 bases in between. The CDR3 length is 15 residues. Germline V gene sequence: CDR1 KGHSH, CDR2 LQKENI. The CDR3 here is CASSPLQGFYNEQFF. The CDR3 DNA sequence: TGTGCCAGCTCACCATTACAGGGCTTTTACAATGAGCAGTTCTTC.

In its sample, this clone was seen a few times. This chain joins TRBV28 and TRBJ2-1, with D hard to call. Looked up from germline, CDR1 is MDHEN and CDR2 is SYDVKM. V was cut by 3 bases and J by 6 bases, with 6 bases left in between. The CDR3 is 12 residues long. The CDR3 DNA sequence: TGTGCCAGCAGTTTGCGTTTCAATGAGCAGTTCTTC. Translated, it gives CASSLRFNEQFF.

This clone was counted only a few times. This chain links TRBV14 with TRBJ2-3, with 7 bases that match TRBD2. The CDR3 loop spans 16 amino acids. V dropped 2 bases and J dropped 2; count of bases not matched to a gene: 7. Germline V gene data show CDR1 as SGHDN and CDR2 as FVKESK. As DNA, the CDR3 is TGTGCCAGCAGCCAATCGGGACTACATATCACAGATACGCAGTATTTT. It is translated as CASSQSGLHITDTQYF.

This chain connects TRBV14 to TRBJ2-1; 13 bases agree with TRBD2. V dropped 3 bases and J dropped 8; count of bases not matched to a gene: 7. CDR1 and CDR2 from the germline V gene are SGHDN and FVKESK. The CDR3 is 16 residues long. CDR3 bases: TGTGCCAGCAGCCACCTAACTAGCGGGAGGGCCCATGAGCAGTTCTTC. It is translated as CASSHLTSGRAHEQFF. Combining the CDR3 with reference TRBV14 and TRBJ2-1 gives the whole variable domain EAGVTQFPSHSVIEKGQTVTLRCDPISGHDNLYWYRRVMGKEIKFLLHFVKESKQDESGMPNNRFLAERTGGTYSTLKVQPAELEDSGVYFCASSHLTSGRAHEQFFGPGTRLTVL.

There are a few counts of this clone. The J gene is TRBJ2-7, the V gene TRBV5-1, with 11 bases aligning to TRBD2. The CDR3 sequence is 15 residues long. Germline-derived CDR1 and CDR2 are SGHRS and YFSETQ. Trimming removed 0 bases from V and 3 bases from J; junction bases left unmatched: 2. The CDR3: CASSLGTSGRYEQYF. DNA of the CDR3: TGCGCCAGCAGCTTGGGGACTAGCGGGCGCTACGAGCAGTACTTC.

The rearrangement uses TRBV28 and TRBJ1-5; D is uncertain. This CDR3 contains 12 residues. CDR1 and CDR2 (germline): MDHEN, SYDVKM. The ends were cut back, 2 bases at V and 6 bases at J, with 5 bases in the middle. The DNA of the CDR3 is TGTGCCAGCAGTTTAACTTTTCAGCCCCAGCATTTT. Translated: CASSLTFQPQHF.